This T cell receptor beta chain was captured by sequencing in a study of immune characteristics of hereditary and idiopathic chronic pancreatitis. CDR1 and CDR2 (germline): MGHRA, YSYEKL. This CDR3 region has 17 residues. V dropped 4 bases and J dropped 0 bases, with 16 bases sitting between them. Patients having total pancreatectomy with islet autotransplantation provided the chronic pancreatitis pancreas tissue. The assay was immunoSEQ multiplex PCR, and TCRdb's table has in-frame clones only and misses some. Of roughly 14,000 clones listed, over 70% are singletons. The source material was pancreas tissue with hereditary chronic pancreatitis. The sequence was obtained from a human donor with chronic pancreatitis. The chain links TRBV4-1 to TRBJ1-5; tentatively, D is TRBD1 (5 bases). The CDR3 here is CASSPYSTENSNQPQHF. The CDR3 bases are TGCGCCAGCAGCCCTTACTCGACAGAAAATAGCAATCAGCCCCAGCATTTT.